This entry lists 31 T cell receptor beta chains sequenced from one sample in a study of PD-1 blockade in classical Hodgkin lymphoma. Assay used: immunoSEQ multiplex PCR; TCRdb lists only in-frame clones, some missing. This table has over 8,500 clones, about four fifths appearing once. All patients relapsed after autologous stem cell transplantation, and brentuximab vedotin exposure varied. With magnetic negative selection, CD4+ T cells were purified from PBMCs that had been thawed. The material sequenced was CD4+ T cells from blood, taken at baseline. These receptors came from a human donor with classical Hodgkin lymphoma.

The chain combines TRBV7-9 with TRBJ2-1; D call uncertain. The V and J ends lost 1 base and 14 bases respectively, with 18 bases between them. Germline V gene data show CDR1 as SEHNR and CDR2 as FQNEAQ (reference sequence). The CDR3 runs 14 residues. CDR3 residues: CASSLGFLVEVKFF. CDR3 nucleotide sequence: TGTGCCAGCAGCTTAGGGTTTCTTGTCGAAGTCAAGTTCTTC. Full variable domain (outside the CDR3, taken from reference TRBV7-9 and TRBJ2-1): DTGVSQNPRHKITKRGQNVTFRCDPISEHNRLYWYRQTLGQGPEFLTYFQNEAQLEKSRLLSDRFSAERPKGSFSTLEIQRTEQGDSAMYLCASSLGFLVEVKFFGPGTRLTVL.

The chain is built from TRBV6-1 and TRBJ2-7; TRBD1 aligns across 8 bases. The CDR3 runs to 14 residues. V lost 5 bases and J lost 9; bases outside the gene matches: 12. CDR1 MNHNS and CDR2 SASEGT come from the germline V gene. The CDR3 here is CASSPPGQESRQYF. CDR3 DNA sequence: TGTGCCAGCAGTCCTCCGGGACAGGAATCCCGGCAGTACTTC.

The chain couples TRBV6-1 to TRBJ2-7, with 8 bases identical to TRBD1. From germline, CDR1 is MNHNS and CDR2 SASEGT. The CDR3 has 15 amino acids. After removal of 6 bases from V and 0 bases from J, the junction contained 7 bases not matched to a gene. CDR3 in DNA: TGTGCCAGCAGGACCAACAGGGGGACCTCCTACGAGCAGTACTTC. Translated, it gives CASRTNRGTSYEQYF.

The V call is TRBV10-3, the J call TRBJ1-1, with D possibly matching TRBD1 (6 bases). In germline, CDR1 is ENHRY, CDR2 SYGVKD. This CDR3 has 16 residues. V was trimmed by 0 bases and J by 1 base, leaving 12 bases between them. The CDR3 DNA reads TGTGCCATCAGTGAGTCCGGGGGGGGCTGGAACACTGAAGCTTTCTTT. Protein product: CAISESGGGWNTEAFF.

The V call is TRBV7-9, the J call TRBJ2-1; D is possibly TRBD2 (5 bases). Trimming removed 2 bases from V and 7 bases from J, with 18 bases in between. This CDR3 has 16 amino acids. The germline gives CDR1 SEHNR, CDR2 FQNEAQ (reference sequence). CDR3 amino acids: CASSLSGGWLRNEQFF. The CDR3 coding sequence is TGTGCCAGCAGCTTAAGCGGCGGGTGGTTACGGAATGAGCAGTTCTTC.

The gene calls are TRBV19 and TRBJ2-2; 8 positions match TRBD2. From germline, CDR1 is LNHDA and CDR2 SQIVND (reference sequence). The V gene end was trimmed by 7 bases and the J gene end by 4 bases; junction bases not matched to a gene: 8. The CDR3 contains 15 residues. The CDR3 region has the DNA TGTGCCAGTACCAGGAGCGGGAGCGTCACCGGGGAGCTGTTTTTT. Translation gives CASTRSGSVTGELFF. Variable domain in full (rest from reference TRBV19 and TRBJ2-2): DGGITQSPKYLFRKEGQNVTLSCEQNLNHDAMYWYRQDPGQGLRLIYYSQIVNDFQKGDIAEGYSVSREKKESFPLTVTSAQKNPTAFYLCASTRSGSVTGELFFGEGSRLTVL.

This chain joins TRBV4-1 and TRBJ2-5; D assignment may be TRBD1 or TRBD2 (6 bases each). V dropped 4 bases and J dropped 1 base, with 13 bases sitting between them. CDR1 and CDR2 from the germline V gene are MGHRA and YSYEKL. This CDR3 region has 15 residues. CDR3 nucleotide sequence: TGCGCCAGCAGCCGGGGGGCACAGCCCCAAGAGACCCAGTACTTC. This translates into CASSRGAQPQETQYF.

This clone showed up just a few times. V and J are TRBV11-1 and TRBJ2-7; 7 nucleotides line up with TRBD2. Germline CDR1 reads SGHAT; CDR2 reads FQDESV (reference sequence). The CDR3 totals 13 residues. The V segment lost 3 bases and the J segment 6 bases; nucleotides outside the gene matches: 5. The CDR3 bases are TGTGCCAGCAGCTTGGGGAGGGCCGCCGAGCAGTACTTC. This codes for CASSLGRAAEQYF.

The genes are TRBV5-4 and TRBJ2-7; possibly TRBD1 for D (6 bases). Trimming cost V 4 bases and J 3 bases, with 11 bases left between them. Germline V gene data show CDR1 as SGHNT and CDR2 as YYREEE (reference sequence). The CDR3 is made up of 13 amino acids. CDR3 bases: TGTGCCAGCAGCCCCACGGACAGCTACGAGCAGTACTTC. This sequence encodes CASSPTDSYEQYF.

Concerning this clone itself: The sample carries other DNA sequences with the same CDR3. This chain links TRBV6-1 with TRBJ2-1, with 9 nucleotides matching TRBD2. Germline lookup yields CDR1 MNHNS and CDR2 SASEGT. The CDR3 has 14 residues. J lost 7 bases, V lost 4 bases, and 5 bases had no gene match. The CDR3 DNA reads TGTGCCAGCAGTGCAAGCGGGAGGATAAATGAGCAGTTCTTC. Translation gives CASSASGRINEQFF.

The rearrangement links TRBV28 to TRBJ2-7; TRBD1 aligns across 10 bases. The CDR3 runs 15 residues. Trimming cost V 4 bases and J 4 bases; bases outside gene matches: 7. Germline-derived CDR1 and CDR2 are MDHEN and SYDVKM. The DNA of the CDR3 is TGTGCCAGCAGTTCCCGGACAGGGGGAATTTACGAGCAGTACTTC. Protein sequence: CASSSRTGGIYEQYF.

V usage is TRBV5-1 and J usage is TRBJ2-5, with a weak D call TRBD2 (5 bases). The CDR3 spans 16 residues. V lost 0 bases, J lost 5 bases, and 17 bases lay in between. Germline CDR1 is SGHRS and CDR2 is YFSETQ. The CDR3 sequence is CASSLGLAESAETQYF. The CDR3 coding sequence is TGCGCCAGCAGCTTGGGGCTAGCAGAATCCGCGGAGACCCAGTACTTC. The whole variable domain, remainder taken from reference TRBV5-1 and TRBJ2-5, is KAGVTQTPRYLIKTRGQQVTLSCSPISGHRSVSWYQQTPGQGLQFLFEYFSETQRNKGNFPGRFSGRQFSNSRSEMNVSTLELGDSALYLCASSLGLAESAETQYFGPGTRLLVL.

The chain combines TRBV5-4 with TRBJ1-4; D not resolved. Trimming took 3 bases from V and 4 from J, leaving 10 bases between them. Germline V lookup: CDR1 SGHNT, CDR2 YYREEE (reference sequence). CDR3 size: 14 residues. The CDR3 is CASSSAGVNEKLFF. As DNA, the CDR3 is TGTGCCAGCAGCTCCGCTGGGGTTAATGAAAAACTGTTTTTT. The variable domain in full, with the rest retrieved from reference TRBV5-4 and TRBJ1-4, is ETGVTQSPTHLIKTRGQQVTLRCSSQSGHNTVSWYQQALGQGPQFIFQYYREEENGRGNFPPRFSGLQFPNYSSELNVNALELDDSALYLCASSSAGVNEKLFFGSGTQLSVL.

This clone was recorded a few times. The rearrangement uses TRBV5-4 and TRBJ2-1; TRBD2 is a possible D gene (5 bases). There are 13 residues in the CDR3. Per the germline V gene, CDR1 is SGHNT and CDR2 is YYREEE (reference sequence). The V and J ends lost 6 bases and 11 bases respectively, with 18 bases between them. CDR3 in DNA: TGTGCCAGCAAACCCGAGGGAGCCGCACAGCAGTTCTTC. It translates to CASKPEGAAQQFF.

The chain has TRBV6-1 and TRBJ2-7; D possibly corresponds to TRBD1 (5 bases). The CDR3 has 14 amino acids. CDR1 MNHNS and CDR2 SASEGT come from the germline V gene. V was pared by 6 bases and J by 2 bases, with 14 bases between. The CDR3: CASRRWQGPYEQYF. Here the CDR3 DNA reads TGTGCCAGCAGGAGGTGGCAGGGCCCCTACGAGCAGTACTTC.

The rearrangement links TRBV15 to TRBJ1-4; 7 positions match TRBD1. V lost 0 bases, J lost 0 bases, and 4 bases stayed unmatched. Germline CDR1 reads LNHNV; CDR2 reads YYDKDF (reference sequence). CDR3 size: 17 residues. For the CDR3, the DNA is TGTGCCACCAGCAGAGATTGGGGACAGTCAACTAATGAAAAACTGTTTTTT. Translated, it gives CATSRDWGQSTNEKLFF.

The chain has TRBV7-9 and TRBJ1-6; D is unclear. V shed 0 bases and J shed 11 bases, with 8 bases lying between them. CDR1 and CDR2 (germline): SEHNR, FQNEAQ (reference sequence). CDR3 length: 13 residues. The CDR3 bases are TGTGCCAGCAGCTTAGCCCTCGGGACACCCCTCCACTTT. It yields the protein CASSLALGTPLHF.

The chain uses TRBV6-7 and TRBJ2-7, with TRBD1 matching 7 bases. TRBV6-7 is an open reading frame, and its role is uncertain. The CDR3 totals 13 residues. The junction had 7 bases not matched to a gene; V was cut back by 7 bases and J by 4 bases. The CDR3 DNA reads TGTGCCAGCACCCCGGGACAGAGGTACGAGCAGTACTTC. It encodes CASTPGQRYEQYF.

The chain has TRBV9 and TRBJ2-1; TRBD2 matches at 7 bases. The germline V gene has CDR1 SGDLS and CDR2 YYNGEE. V trimming: 0 bases; J trimming: 3 bases; junction bases outside the gene matches: 15. The CDR3 is 19 residues long. In DNA form, the CDR3 reads TGTGCCAGCAGCGTAGTTGCAGCCACTAGCGTAACGGTCTACAATGAGCAGTTCTTC. Protein: CASSVVAATSVTVYNEQFF.

The chain is built from TRBV15 and TRBJ2-2; D uncertain. Between the trimmed V and J ends, which lost 1 base and 7 bases, there was a span of 4 bases. Germline V lookup: CDR1 LNHNV, CDR2 YYDKDF (reference sequence). This CDR3 has 12 amino acids. CDR3 in amino acids: CATSRANGELFF. CDR3 bases: TGTGCCACCAGCAGAGCAAACGGGGAGCTGTTTTTT.

The chain carries TRBV7-8 and TRBJ2-3, with 7 positions matching TRBD1. J gave up 5 bases and V 5 bases, and 13 bases lay outside the gene matches. The CDR3 has 16 residues. Germline V gene data show CDR1 as SGHVS and CDR2 as FQNEAQ. The CDR3 reads CASSPPGTADGDTQYF. In DNA form, the CDR3 reads TGTGCCAGCAGCCCCCCCGGGACAGCGGATGGAGATACGCAGTATTTT.

This chain links TRBV28 with TRBJ2-7; no definite D call. The V end lost 2 bases, the J end lost 6 bases, and 17 bases lay between the germline ends. The CDR3 is made up of 15 amino acids. Germline CDR1 MDHEN, CDR2 SYDVKM. In DNA form, the CDR3 reads TGTGCCAGCAGTTTAGTTCAGACTCCGCCATCCGAGCAGTACTTC. It specifies CASSLVQTPPSEQYF.

The chain has TRBV5-1 and TRBJ2-5; the D gene is possibly TRBD1 (5 bases). Per germline, CDR1 SGHRS and CDR2 YFSETQ. V was pared by 2 bases and J by 3 bases, with 17 bases between. The CDR3 is 16 residues long. The CDR3 loop reads CASSLRPTVTEETQYF. In DNA, the CDR3 is TGCGCCAGCAGCTTACGGCCGACAGTTACCGAAGAGACCCAGTACTTC.

For this clone: Its ends do not fully match the called genes, so a read error is possible. The rearrangement joins TRBV5-6 to TRBJ2-7; D perhaps matches TRBD2 (5 bases). Germline values: CDR1 SGHDT, CDR2 YYEEEE. The CDR3 totals 13 residues. CDR3 in DNA: TGTGCCAGCAGCTTGTTAGGGTTTAGCGAGCAGCACTTC. Residues: CASSLLGFSEQHF.

The V call is TRBV7-9, the J call TRBJ2-5; tentative D call: TRBD1 (5 bases). The CDR3 consists of 17 residues. Deletions cut 3 bases from V and 3 bases from J, with 20 bases between. The germline V gene has CDR1 SEHNR and CDR2 FQNEAQ (reference sequence). CDR3 sequence (DNA): TGTGCCAGCAGCTTGAAGTGGGCAGGGTGGGTAGAAGAGACCCAGTACTTC. The encoded protein is CASSLKWAGWVEETQYF.

This clone showed up just once. V and J are TRBV4-1 and TRBJ2-1; D assignment may be TRBD1 or TRBD2 (5 bases each). This CDR3 contains 19 residues. Trimming shortened V by 0 bases and J by 0 bases, and 18 bases separated the two germline ends. Looked up from germline, CDR1 is MGHRA and CDR2 is YSYEKL. The CDR3 nucleotides read TGCGCCAGCAGCCAAGATTATGAGGCCGGGGCCAGCTCCTACAATGAGCAGTTCTTC. Its protein is CASSQDYEAGASSYNEQFF.

V gene TRBV2 combines with J gene TRBJ2-5; 7 positions match TRBD2. V lost 3 bases and J lost 5; bases outside the gene matches: 6. Germline values: CDR1 SNHLY, CDR2 FYNNEI. The CDR3 runs 14 residues. The CDR3 reads CASSEDGGGETQYF. In nucleotides, the CDR3 is TGTGCCAGCAGTGAGGACGGGGGAGGGGAGACCCAGTACTTC.

The chain uses TRBV27 and TRBJ2-3; 7 bases are a match to TRBD2. CDR1 and CDR2 from the germline V gene are MNHEY and SMNVEV (reference sequence). V was clipped by 1 base and J by 6 bases; unmatched bases: 4. The CDR3 sequence is 14 residues long. CDR3 in amino acids: CASSLWDGGDTQYF. CDR3 in DNA: TGTGCCAGCAGTTTATGGGACGGGGGGGATACGCAGTATTTT.

CDR3 sequence reads: CASSGGPPYGYTF. The CDR3 nucleotides read TGTGCCAGCAGCGGGGGGCCGCCATATGGCTACACCTTC. The chain carries TRBV28 and TRBJ1-2, with D perhaps TRBD1 (6 bases). The CDR3 sequence is 13 residues long. The V and J ends lost 6 bases and 5 bases respectively, with 13 bases between them. From germline, CDR1 is MDHEN and CDR2 SYDVKM.

The chain employs TRBV5-8 and TRBJ2-6; D not resolved. The CDR3 consists of 16 residues. Per the germline V gene, CDR1 is SGHTS and CDR2 is YDEGEE. Trimming removed 2 bases at V and 0 bases at J, with 9 bases between. In nucleotides, the CDR3 is TGTGCCAGCAGCTTTCGAGGAGTCTCTGGGGCCAACGTCCTGACTTTC. Translation gives CASSFRGVSGANVLTF.

This clone was counted only a few times. The V gene is TRBV29-1, the J gene TRBJ1-1, with D perhaps matching TRBD1 (6 bases). The germline V gene has CDR1 SQVTM and CDR2 ANQGSEA. The ends were cut back, 4 bases at V and 5 bases at J, with 11 bases in the middle. The CDR3 loop spans 12 amino acids. The CDR3 here is CSVAVGGTEAFF. The CDR3 DNA reads as TGCAGCGTTGCGGTAGGGGGGACTGAAGCTTTCTTT.